Detailed here is one TCR beta chain. Its antigen is as yet unknown. These data come from a study of cytomegalovirus exposure and HLA in healthy donors. Study-wide results and caveats: A later analysis found TCR association rates differed by HLA locus, highest for DRB1 and lowest for HLA-C. TCR beta V- and J-gene trimming, according to a later analysis, was linked to a missense DCLRE1C variant. Some V segments, TRBV6-2 and TRBV6-3 among them, were indistinguishable and were therefore excluded.

Vbeta (60) and Jbeta (13) primers were used in the PCR. Produced via immunoSEQ multiplex PCR; TCRdb's table is partial and in-frame only. The data show 95,000 to 150,000 clones, with 80% seen just once and about 10% held by the top ten. There are 15 residues in the CDR3. V lost 2 bases and J lost 0, with 7 bases in between. CDR1 and CDR2 from the germline V gene are MDHEN and SYDVKM. The origin of this receptor is a female donor in good health and CMV-seropositive. Sequencing used PBMCs. This chain uses TRBV28 with TRBJ1-4, with D tentatively TRBD1 (5 bases). As DNA, the CDR3 is TGTGCCAGCAGTTTAGGGGGGGCAACTAATGAAAAACTGTTTTTT. This translates into CASSLGGATNEKLFF.